A selection of T cell receptor beta chains follows, all from one sample in a study of cytomegalovirus exposure and HLA in healthy donors. Profiling relied on immunoSEQ multiplex PCR, and the TCRdb table lists in-frame clones only, not all of them. The profile shows more than 90,000 clones, more than 75% of them singletons. The sequenced sample consisted of PBMCs. Source of these receptors: a man younger than 35 in good health and CMV-seronegative. Each CDR3 is given with its conserved first and last residue. The size field is filled for only some rows; it gives once, few, many or a size class.

-	TRBV18	CASSPFSGTGEVGTEAFF
few	TRBV6-1	CASSEGTGGAGDSPLHF
-	TRBV5-4	CASSFRTGSHSPLHF
-	TRBV5-1	CASSLYGLGSGSVDEQFF
-	TRBV18	CASSLIADSNQPQHF
-	TRBV5-4	CASSLLGYEQYF
-	TRBV29-1	CSVDIGRVTDTQYF
-	TRBV2	CASSPRGGTYNEQFF
-	TRBV30	CAWSSGGVFGTQYF
once	TRBV11-3	CASSLGGSSYNEQFF
-	TRBV25-1	CASGRGVLAFF
-	TRBV30	CAWRGDRGNSPLHF
once	TRBV9	CASSPRLAERNEQFF
-	TRBV12-5	CASGSGQGYNEQFF
-	TRBV5-6	CASSKDRTMNTEAFF
-	TRBV1	CTSSGNSNQPQHF
once	TRBV5-1	CASSLAWGRFLYEQYF
-	TRBV27	CASSLSMRVAGGPHEQFF
-	TRBV6-1	CASSDPTGANYGYTF
-	TRBV13	CASSFYTSGPTDTQYF
-	TRBV5-1	CASSLLAGGTDTQYF
few	TRBV11-2	CASSSGRRETQYF
-	TRBV6-1	CASSERQRNTEAFF
-	TRBV13	CASSQTGELFF
-	TRBV5-6	CASSLRGWPRAFF
-	TRBV4-1	CASSHGRGPGNTIYF
-	TRBV6-6	CASSYGRGEQYF
-	TRBV7-6	CASSSSGLEGEKLFF
-	TRBV6-5	CASSYSGTGLNGYTF
few	TRBV9	CASSVTANTEAFF
few	TRBV14	CASSQGTSGRVQYF
-	TRBV6-5	CASSYGLAGTGELFF
-	TRBV14	CASSRGDSSGNTIYF
few	TRBV20-1	CSARVVREQYF
-	TRBV30	CAWGQLSYNEQFF
once	TRBV29-1	CSVLGAYEQYF
-	TRBV2	CASKLAGANEQFF
-	TRBV6-5	CASSSGSGELFF
-	TRBV6-6	CASREQGLSTDTQYF
-	TRBV5-4	CASSYLGLVSNEQFF
-	TRBV2	CASSEGTRQGREKLFF
-	TRBV27	CASSPLRGWVETQYF
few	TRBV30	CAWSGPNTGGRYGYTF
once	TRBV9	CASSVATGGPYEQYF
-	TRBV19	CASSSLAGSEQFF
-	TRBV29-1	CSVSGLMNTEAFF
-	TRBV7-6	CASGGGASSYEQYF
-	TRBV11-3	CASSLRTGQTEAFF
-	TRBV30	CAWSRGRQFNQPQHF
-	TRBV19	CASRQQRGEGYTF
-	TRBV5-1	CASSLEGGWEETQYF
-	TRBV30	CAWLDGFLGNTQYF
-	TRBV6-5	CASKGTGGNQPQHF
-	TRBV5-5	CASSLVTGSVEKLFF
-	TRBV15	CATSRVDITYEQYF
-	TRBV2	CASSLGLAGFRWYF
-	TRBV15	CATSPNRDEQYF
-	TRBV30	CAWSSGGGYTF
once	TRBV30	CAWSTGLVKTGELFF
few	TRBV7-2	CASSPGIQRGSPLHF